This T cell receptor (beta chain) was recorded in a study of blood T cell repertoires in COVID-19. Study-level information: The United States, Italy and Spain supplied acute and convalescent COVID-19 samples.

Profiling relied on immunoSEQ multiplex PCR, and the TCRdb table lists in-frame clones only, not all of them. The sample holds a few hundred thousand clones, around 90% seen once. Seattle patients were enrolled during active infection and followed longitudinally. Trimming at V came to 3 bases and at J to 5 bases, leaving 6 bases not matched to a gene. The germline V gene has CDR1 SSHAT and CDR2 FNYEAQ (reference sequence). CDR3 size: 14 residues. The chain joins TRBV7-7 to TRBJ2-5; 7 bases fit TRBD2. Sequencing was done on a sample of peripheral blood. This receptor was identified in a man aged 18 to 30 with COVID-19, enrolled during active disease. CDR3 coding DNA: TGTGCCAGCAGCTTTGGGGGGGTTGGGGAGACCCAGTACTTC. Residues: CASSFGGVGETQYF.